Listed below are T cell receptor beta chains from one sample, sequenced in a study of response to subunit inactivated influenza vaccine. Each CDR3 protein gets one entry after TCRdb re-called the RT-PCR reads with MiXCR. Counted here are about 780,000 distinct CDR3 sequences, 15% to 20% occurring once; the ten biggest clones make up 9.5% to 13%. Sequencing was performed on PBMCs from blood, taken more than 4 days after vaccination. The receptor source for this set is a man aged 45 to 65 who received an inactivated influenza vaccine. CDR3s include the opening cysteine and the closing phenylalanine or tryptophan. D genes are given only for firm matches. For some rows the clone size is stated as once, few or many, or as a class when expanded; others skip it.

cdr3_nt cdr3_aa d_call clone_size j_call v_call
TGTGCCAGCAGCTCCTCGGACAGGGGTGATTCACCCCTCCACTTT CASSSSDRGDSPLHF TRBD1 few TRBJ1-6 TRBV7-9
TGTGCCAGCAGTTTCTCCGGGACTAGCGGGGCCTCCTACGAGCAGTACTTC CASSFSGTSGASYEQYF TRBD2 many TRBJ2-7 TRBV12-3/TRBV12-4
TGTGCCAGCATCCGGGGGTCGAGCTCCTACAATGAGCAGTTCTTC CASIRGSSSYNEQFF - few TRBJ2-1 TRBV7-9
TGTGCCAGCAGACACAACAGGGGAGGTTGGGAGCAGTACTTC CASRHNRGGWEQYF - many TRBJ2-7 TRBV28
TGTGCCAGCACCGGGACCGCGCGACCGGCCAAAAACATTCAGTACTTC CASTGTARPAKNIQYF - few TRBJ2-4 TRBV6-2/TRBV6-3
TGCGCCAGCAGCCGAGGGTCTTCGGGGTCAGATACGCAGTATTTT CASSRGSSGSDTQYF - - TRBJ2-3 TRBV4-1
TGTGCCAGCAGCTTCTCGGGGGCCTTCCAAGAGACCCAGTACTTC CASSFSGAFQETQYF - - TRBJ2-5 TRBV7-8
TGTGCCAGCAGCCCGGTGGGGACCGAGCAGTTCTTC CASSPVGTEQFF - few TRBJ2-1 TRBV7-3
TGTGCCAGCAGCTTAGTGGTCACGACTGAAGCTTTCTTT CASSLVVTTEAFF - - TRBJ1-1 TRBV7-8
TGCAGCGTTGAGGTCAGGGGCGAGCAGTACTTC CSVEVRGEQYF - many TRBJ2-7 TRBV29-1
TGCAGTGCTAGACGCGGGCCAGATACGCAGTATTTT CSARRGPDTQYF - few TRBJ2-3 TRBV20-1
TGTGCCAGCAGTCCGACTAGCGGGAGGACTCCTTGGAATGAGCAGTTCTTC CASSPTSGRTPWNEQFF TRBD2 - TRBJ2-1 TRBV28
TGTGCCCACGACGGCCGAGGGAGGAAAGCTGACGAGCAGTACTTC CAHDGRGRKADEQYF - few TRBJ2-7 TRBV24-1
TGCAGTGCTGCAGGGAATGAGCAGTTCTTC CSAAGNEQFF - few TRBJ2-1 TRBV20-1
TGTGCCACCAGCAGAGATTTTTCCAATAGCGAGTACTTC CATSRDFSNSEYF - few TRBJ2-7 TRBV15
TGTGCCAGCAGGCCCGCAGGACGCCAAGAGACCCAGTACTTC CASRPAGRQETQYF - - TRBJ2-5 TRBV6-2/TRBV6-3
TGTGCCAGCAGTGACGCGACAGGGGTAAACAATGAGCAGTTCTTC CASSDATGVNNEQFF TRBD1 - TRBJ2-1 TRBV6-4
TGCAGTGCTAGAAACCCTCGGGAGTTACAGGGGGGAACGAACACTGAAGCTTTCTTT CSARNPRELQGGTNTEAFF TRBD1 - TRBJ1-1 TRBV20-1
TGTGCCACCAGTGAGTCGGGCTCCTACAATGAGCAGTTCTTC CATSESGSYNEQFF - many TRBJ2-1 TRBV24-1
TGCGCCAGCAGCTTGAATGTAGCGCGTTTGGATACGCAGTATTTT CASSLNVARLDTQYF - - TRBJ2-3 TRBV5-1
TGTGCCAGCAGTTTAGCGATAATTGGGATCAAAAACATTCAGTACTTC CASSLAIIGIKNIQYF - - TRBJ2-4 TRBV12-3/TRBV12-4
TGTGCCAGCAGCTCCAGACGGACATCCTACGAGCAGTACTTC CASSSRRTSYEQYF - - TRBJ2-7 TRBV7-2
TGCGCCAGCAGCTTGGGATCTCGGGTCACTGAAGCTTTCTTT CASSLGSRVTEAFF - - TRBJ1-1 TRBV5-1
TGTGCCAGCAGCCGCCGAACAGGGGCAGGGGCCTCTGGGGCCAACGTCCTGACTTTC CASSRRTGAGASGANVLTF TRBD1 few TRBJ2-6 TRBV11-2
TGCAGTGCTAGAGGGGACGGCAAGTCCTACGAGCAGTACTTC CSARGDGKSYEQYF - - TRBJ2-7 TRBV20-1
TGTGCCAGCAGCCAAGCGACAGGGCTCTACAATGAGCAGTTCTTC CASSQATGLYNEQFF TRBD1 few TRBJ2-1 TRBV4-2
TGTGCCAGCAGTTTGATACGGACAGGGACCTACGAGCAGTACTTC CASSLIRTGTYEQYF TRBD1 few TRBJ2-7 TRBV28
TGCGCCAGCAGGAAAGGGTTCGATCTTGTCAAGGGGCACCAAGAGACCCAGTACTTC CASRKGFDLVKGHQETQYF - few TRBJ2-5 TRBV5-1
TGCGCCAGCAGCTTCGCCCAGCTGGGGGCCTACACTGAAGCTTTCTTT CASSFAQLGAYTEAFF - many TRBJ1-1 TRBV5-1
TGTGCCAGCAGCTTAGGGGGCGTGGAGGAAAAACTGTTTTTT CASSLGGVEEKLFF - - TRBJ1-4 TRBV7-2
TGTGCCATCAGTGCGCGAGGGACGGGGGATACGCAGTATTTT CAISARGTGDTQYF - few TRBJ2-3 TRBV10-3
TGTGCCACCAGCAGAGGCCTCCCAGATACGCAGTATTTT CATSRGLPDTQYF - - TRBJ2-3 TRBV15
TGTGCCAGCAGCGTAGGAGCAGGCAACTCTGGAAACACCATATATTTT CASSVGAGNSGNTIYF - many TRBJ1-3 TRBV9
TGCAGTGCTAGAGATCTTTTGAGCCCCCGCCGAGACCTGGAGCAGTACTTC CSARDLLSPRRDLEQYF - many TRBJ2-7 TRBV20-1
TGTGCCAGCAGCTTAGGCCTAAGGGGTCCCGGGGAGCTGTTTTTT CASSLGLRGPGELFF - - TRBJ2-2 TRBV13
TGCAGCGTTGAAGAACAGGGGAACTATGGCTACACCTTC CSVEEQGNYGYTF TRBD1 few TRBJ1-2 TRBV29-1